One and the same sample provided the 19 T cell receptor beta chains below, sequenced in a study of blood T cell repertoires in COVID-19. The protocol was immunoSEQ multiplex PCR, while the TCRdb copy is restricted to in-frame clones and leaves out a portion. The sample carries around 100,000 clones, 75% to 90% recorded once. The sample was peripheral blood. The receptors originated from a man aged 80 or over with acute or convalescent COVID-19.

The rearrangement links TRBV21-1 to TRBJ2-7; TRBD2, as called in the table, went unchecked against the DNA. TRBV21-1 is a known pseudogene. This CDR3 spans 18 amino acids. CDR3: CASSTGTSGRGCFYEQYF. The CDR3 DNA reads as TGTGCCAGCAGCACCGGGACTAGCGGACGAGGTTGTTTTTACGAGCAGTACTTC.

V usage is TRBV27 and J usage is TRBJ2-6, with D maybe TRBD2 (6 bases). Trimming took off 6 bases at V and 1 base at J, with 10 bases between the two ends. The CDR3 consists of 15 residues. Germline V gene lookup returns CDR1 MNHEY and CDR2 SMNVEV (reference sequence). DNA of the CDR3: TGTGCCAGCAGCGGAGGGGTTTCTGGGGCCAACGTCCTGACTTTC. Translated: CASSGGVSGANVLTF.

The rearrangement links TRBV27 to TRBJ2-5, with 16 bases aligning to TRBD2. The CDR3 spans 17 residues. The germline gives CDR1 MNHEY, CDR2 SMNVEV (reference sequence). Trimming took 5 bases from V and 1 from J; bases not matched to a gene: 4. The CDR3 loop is CASSLGTSGRVQETQYF. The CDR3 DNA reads TGTGCCAGCAGTCTCGGGACTAGCGGGAGGGTCCAAGAGACCCAGTACTTC.

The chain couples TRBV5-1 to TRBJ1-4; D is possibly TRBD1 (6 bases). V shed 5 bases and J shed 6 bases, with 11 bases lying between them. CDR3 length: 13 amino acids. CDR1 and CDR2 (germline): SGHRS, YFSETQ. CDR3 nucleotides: TGCGCCAGCAGGGGACGGACAGATGAAAAACTGTTTTTT. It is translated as CASRGRTDEKLFF. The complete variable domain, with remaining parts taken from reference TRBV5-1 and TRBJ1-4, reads KAGVTQTPRYLIKTRGQQVTLSCSPISGHRSVSWYQQTPGQGLQFLFEYFSETQRNKGNFPGRFSGRQFSNSRSEMNVSTLELGDSALYLCASRGRTDEKLFFGSGTQLSVL.

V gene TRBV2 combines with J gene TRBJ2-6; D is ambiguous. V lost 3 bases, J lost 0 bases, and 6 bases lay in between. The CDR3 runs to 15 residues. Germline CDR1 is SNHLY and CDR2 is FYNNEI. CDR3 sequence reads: CASSDWASGANVLTF. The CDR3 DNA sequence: TGTGCCAGCAGTGATTGGGCCTCTGGGGCCAACGTCCTGACTTTC.

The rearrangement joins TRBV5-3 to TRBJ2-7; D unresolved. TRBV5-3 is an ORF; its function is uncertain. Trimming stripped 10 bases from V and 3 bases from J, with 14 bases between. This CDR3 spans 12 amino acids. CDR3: CAWCGVSYEQYF. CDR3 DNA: TGTGCCTGGTGTGGAGTAAGCTACGAGCAGTACTTC.

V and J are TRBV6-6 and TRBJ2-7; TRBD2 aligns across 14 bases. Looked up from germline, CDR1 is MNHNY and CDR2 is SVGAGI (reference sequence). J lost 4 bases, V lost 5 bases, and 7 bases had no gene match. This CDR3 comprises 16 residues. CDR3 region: CASSPAGTSGSYEQYF. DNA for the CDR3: TGTGCCAGCAGTCCAGCGGGGACTAGCGGGAGTTACGAGCAGTACTTC.

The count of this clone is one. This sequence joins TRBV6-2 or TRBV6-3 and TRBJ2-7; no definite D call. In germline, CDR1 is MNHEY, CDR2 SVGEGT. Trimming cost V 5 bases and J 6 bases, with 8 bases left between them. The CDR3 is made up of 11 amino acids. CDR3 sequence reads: CASSKSREQYF. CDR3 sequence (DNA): TGTGCCAGCAGTAAGAGCCGCGAGCAGTACTTC.

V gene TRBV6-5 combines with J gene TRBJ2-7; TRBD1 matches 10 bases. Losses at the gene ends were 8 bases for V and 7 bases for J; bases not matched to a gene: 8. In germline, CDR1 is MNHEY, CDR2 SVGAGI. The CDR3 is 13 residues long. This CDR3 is CASDRGRLGEQYF. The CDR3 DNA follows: TGTGCCAGCGACAGGGGGCGCCTTGGGGAGCAGTACTTC.

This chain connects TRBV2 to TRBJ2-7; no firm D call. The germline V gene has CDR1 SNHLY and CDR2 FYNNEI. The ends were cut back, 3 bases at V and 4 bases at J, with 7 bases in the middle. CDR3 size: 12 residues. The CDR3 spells CASSEVRYEQYF. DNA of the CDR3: TGTGCCAGCAGTGAGGTCAGGTACGAGCAGTACTTC.

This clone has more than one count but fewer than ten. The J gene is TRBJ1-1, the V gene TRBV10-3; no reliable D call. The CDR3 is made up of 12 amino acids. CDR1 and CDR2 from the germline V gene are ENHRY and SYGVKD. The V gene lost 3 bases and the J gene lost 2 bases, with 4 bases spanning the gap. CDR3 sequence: CAISDSNTEAFF. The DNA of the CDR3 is TGTGCCATCAGTGACAGTAACACTGAAGCTTTCTTT.

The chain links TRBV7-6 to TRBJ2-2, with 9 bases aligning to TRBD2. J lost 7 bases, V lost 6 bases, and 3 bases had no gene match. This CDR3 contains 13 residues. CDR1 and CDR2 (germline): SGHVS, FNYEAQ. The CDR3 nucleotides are TGTGCCAGCAGGAAAGCGGGGGGCGGGGAGCTGTTTTTT. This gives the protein CASRKAGGGELFF.

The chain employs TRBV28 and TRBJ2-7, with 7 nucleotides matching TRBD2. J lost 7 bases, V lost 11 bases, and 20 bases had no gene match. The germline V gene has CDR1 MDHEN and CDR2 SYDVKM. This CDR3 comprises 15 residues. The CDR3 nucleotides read TGTGCCGCAGGCCCCGGCGGGGGTCCCCCCCTAGAGCAGTACTTC. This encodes CAAGPGGGPPLEQYF.

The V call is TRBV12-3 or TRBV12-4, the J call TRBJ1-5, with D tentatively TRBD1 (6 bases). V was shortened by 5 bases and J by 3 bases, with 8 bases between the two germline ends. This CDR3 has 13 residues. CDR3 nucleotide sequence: TGTGCCAGCAGTCTGGGGGCCAATCAGCCCCAGCATTTT. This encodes CASSLGANQPQHF.

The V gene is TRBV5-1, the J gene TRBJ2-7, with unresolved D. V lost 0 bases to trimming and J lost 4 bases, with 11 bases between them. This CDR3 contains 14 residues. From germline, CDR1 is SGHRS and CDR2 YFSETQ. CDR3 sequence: CASSLVSRAYEQYF. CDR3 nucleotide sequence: TGCGCCAGCAGCTTGGTTTCTCGCGCGTACGAGCAGTACTTC.

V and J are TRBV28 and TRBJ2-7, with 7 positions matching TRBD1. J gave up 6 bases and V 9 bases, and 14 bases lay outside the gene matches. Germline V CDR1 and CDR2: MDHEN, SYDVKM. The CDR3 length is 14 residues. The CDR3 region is CASTISGTVPEQYF. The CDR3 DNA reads TGTGCCAGTACCATCTCCGGGACAGTCCCCGAGCAGTACTTC.

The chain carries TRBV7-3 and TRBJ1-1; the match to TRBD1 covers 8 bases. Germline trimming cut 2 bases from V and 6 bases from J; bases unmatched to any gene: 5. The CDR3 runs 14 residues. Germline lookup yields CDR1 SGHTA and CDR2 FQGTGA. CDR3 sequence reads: CASSLAGGQAEAFF. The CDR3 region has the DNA TGTGCCAGCAGCTTAGCAGGGGGCCAGGCTGAAGCTTTCTTT.

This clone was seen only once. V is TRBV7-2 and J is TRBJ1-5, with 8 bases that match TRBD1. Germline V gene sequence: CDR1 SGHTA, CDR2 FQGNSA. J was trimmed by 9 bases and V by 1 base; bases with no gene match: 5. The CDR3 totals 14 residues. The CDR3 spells CASSLGTGYRPQHF. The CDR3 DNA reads TGTGCCAGCAGCTTAGGGACAGGGTATCGGCCCCAGCATTTT.

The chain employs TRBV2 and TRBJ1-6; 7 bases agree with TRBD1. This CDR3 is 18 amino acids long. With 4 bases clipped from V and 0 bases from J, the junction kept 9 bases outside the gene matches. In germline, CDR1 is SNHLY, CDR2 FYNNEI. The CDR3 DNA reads TGTGCCAGCAGTGTAAGGGGGCGGACCATCTCCTATAATTCACCCCTCCACTTT. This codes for CASSVRGRTISYNSPLHF.